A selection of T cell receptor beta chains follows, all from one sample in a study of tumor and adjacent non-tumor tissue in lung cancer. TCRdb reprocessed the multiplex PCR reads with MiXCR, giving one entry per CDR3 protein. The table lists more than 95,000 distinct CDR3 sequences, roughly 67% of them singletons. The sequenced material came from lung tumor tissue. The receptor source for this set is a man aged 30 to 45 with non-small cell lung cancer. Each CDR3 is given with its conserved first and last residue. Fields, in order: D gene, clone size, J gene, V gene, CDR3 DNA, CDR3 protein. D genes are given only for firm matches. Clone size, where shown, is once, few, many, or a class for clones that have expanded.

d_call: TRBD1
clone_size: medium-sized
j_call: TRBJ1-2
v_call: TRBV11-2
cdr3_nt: TGTGCCAGCAGCGCCGACAGGGTTTCTAACTATGGCTACACCTTC
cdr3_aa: CASSADRVSNYGYTF

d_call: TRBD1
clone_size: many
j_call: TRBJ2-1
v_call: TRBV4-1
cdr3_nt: TGCGCCAGCAGCCAAGATCAGGGGGATGGCAATGAGCAGTTCTTC
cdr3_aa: CASSQDQGDGNEQFF

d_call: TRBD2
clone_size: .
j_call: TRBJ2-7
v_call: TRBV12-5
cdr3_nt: TGTGCTAGTGGTTTGGTAGTTTTAGGGCTAGCGGTCGAGCAGTATTTC
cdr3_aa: CASGLVVLGLAVEQYF

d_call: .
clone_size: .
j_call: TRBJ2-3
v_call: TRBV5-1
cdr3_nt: TGCGCCAGCAGCTTCCGGTGGACCGCGGCAGATACGCAGTATTTT
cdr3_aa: CASSFRWTAADTQYF

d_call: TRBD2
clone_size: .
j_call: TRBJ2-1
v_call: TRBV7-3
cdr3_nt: TGTGCCAGCAGCTTACGGGGGGGGTGGGACTACTCCTACAATGAGCAGTTCTTC
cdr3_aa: CASSLRGGWDYSYNEQFF

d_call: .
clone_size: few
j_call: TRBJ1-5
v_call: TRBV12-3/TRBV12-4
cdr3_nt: TGTGCCAGCAGTTTACGCCGATCCCAGCATTTT
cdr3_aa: CASSLRRSQHF

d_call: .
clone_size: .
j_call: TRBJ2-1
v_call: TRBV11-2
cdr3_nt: TGTACCAGCAGCTTAGTCGGGGACTCCTACAATGAGCAGTTCTTC
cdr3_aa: CTSSLVGDSYNEQFF

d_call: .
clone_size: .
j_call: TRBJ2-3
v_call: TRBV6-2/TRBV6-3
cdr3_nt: TGTGCCAGCAGTCCCGACGAGCTGGGCACAGATACGCGGTATTTT
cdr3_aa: CASSPDELGTDTRYF

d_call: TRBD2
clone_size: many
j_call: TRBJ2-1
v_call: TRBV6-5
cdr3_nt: TGTGCCAGCAGGCGAGGGACTAGCGGGAGTATGGTGCGCAATGAGCAGTTCTTC
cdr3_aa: CASRRGTSGSMVRNEQFF

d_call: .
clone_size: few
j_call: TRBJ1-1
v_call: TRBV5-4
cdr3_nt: TGTGCCAGCAGCTTGCGGGCGTTGAACACTGAAGCTTTCTTT
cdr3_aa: CASSLRALNTEAFF

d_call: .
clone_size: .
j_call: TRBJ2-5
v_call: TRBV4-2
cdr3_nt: TGTGCCTACAGTCCCGGACCAGCGGAGACCCAGTACTTC
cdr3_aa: CAYSPGPAETQYF

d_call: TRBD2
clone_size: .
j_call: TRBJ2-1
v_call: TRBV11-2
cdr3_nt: TGTTCCAGCAGCTTAGCAGTAAAAGCTAGCGGGAACCATGAGCAGTTCTTC
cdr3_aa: CSSSLAVKASGNHEQFF

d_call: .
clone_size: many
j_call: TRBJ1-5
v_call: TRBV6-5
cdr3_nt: TGTGCCAGCAGTTACGGATCTAACAATCAGCCCCAGCATTTT
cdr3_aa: CASSYGSNNQPQHF

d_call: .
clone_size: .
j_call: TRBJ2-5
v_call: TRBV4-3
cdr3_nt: TGCCCCAGCAGCCTTCGAACCCGGTCCGGGGGTAAAGAGACCCAGCACTTC
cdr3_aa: CPSSLRTRSGGKETQHF

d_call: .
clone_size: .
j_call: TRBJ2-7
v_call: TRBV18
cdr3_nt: TGTGCCAGCTCACAGGCCCTGACAGGCGAGCAGTACTTC
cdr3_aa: CASSQALTGEQYF

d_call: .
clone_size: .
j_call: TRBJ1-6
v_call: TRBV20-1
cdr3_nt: TGCAGTGCAATAATTGGGGAGAGGGCCCTCCACTTT
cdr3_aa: CSAIIGERALHF

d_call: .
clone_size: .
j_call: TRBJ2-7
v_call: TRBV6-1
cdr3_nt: TGTGCCTGTAGTAGAGGGTCCTACGAGCAGTACTTC
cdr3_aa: CACSRGSYEQYF

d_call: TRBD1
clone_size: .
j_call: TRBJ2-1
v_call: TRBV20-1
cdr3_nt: TGCAGTACTAGACAGGGGGCTTACAATGAGCAGTTCTTC
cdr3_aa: CSTRQGAYNEQFF

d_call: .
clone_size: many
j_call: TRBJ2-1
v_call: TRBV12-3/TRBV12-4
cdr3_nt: TGTGCCAGCAGTATGACCGGGACGTACGCAGACCTGGACGCTGAGCAGTTCTTC
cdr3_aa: CASSMTGTYADLDAEQFF

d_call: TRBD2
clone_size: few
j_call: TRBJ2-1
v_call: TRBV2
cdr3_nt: TGTGCCAGCGGGGGACTAGCGGACTACAATGAGCAGTTCTTC
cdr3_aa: CASGGLADYNEQFF

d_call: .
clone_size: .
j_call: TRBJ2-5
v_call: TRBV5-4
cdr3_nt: TGTGCCAGCAGCTTACGTAACGCCGGGACACCCTACCAAGAGACCCAGTACTTC
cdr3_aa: CASSLRNAGTPYQETQYF

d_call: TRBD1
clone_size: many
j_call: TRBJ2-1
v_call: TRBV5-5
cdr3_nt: TGTGCCAGCAGCTTGAATGGGACAGGGACGTACAATGAGCAGTTCTTC
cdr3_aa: CASSLNGTGTYNEQFF

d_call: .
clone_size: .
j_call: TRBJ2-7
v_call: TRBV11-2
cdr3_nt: TGTACCAGCAGCTTGAATCGGGATACCTACGAGCAGTACTTT
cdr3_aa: CTSSLNRDTYEQYF

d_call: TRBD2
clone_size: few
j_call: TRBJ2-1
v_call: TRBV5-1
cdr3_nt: TGCGCCAGCAGCTTGCGACTAGCGGTTGATAATGAGCAGTTCTTC
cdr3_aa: CASSLRLAVDNEQFF

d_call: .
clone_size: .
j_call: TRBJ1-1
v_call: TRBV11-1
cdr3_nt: TGTGCCAGTAGCTGGATAGCTGTGAACGCTGAAGCTTTCTTT
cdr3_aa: CASSWIAVNAEAFF

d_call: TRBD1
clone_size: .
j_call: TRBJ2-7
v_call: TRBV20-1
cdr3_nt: TGCAGTGTTGGACAGGGCACTCATGAGCAGTACTTC
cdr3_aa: CSVGQGTHEQYF

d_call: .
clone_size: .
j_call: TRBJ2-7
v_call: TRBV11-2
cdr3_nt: TGTACCAGCAGCTTAATAGGGGAGCAGTACTTC
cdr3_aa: CTSSLIGEQYF

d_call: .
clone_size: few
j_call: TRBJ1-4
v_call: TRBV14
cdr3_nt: TGTGCCGGCAGCCCTCAACCTGCACGTGAAAAACTGTTTTTT
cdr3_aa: CAGSPQPAREKLFF

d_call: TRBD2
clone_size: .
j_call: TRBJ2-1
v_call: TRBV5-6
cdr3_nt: TGTGCCAGCAGCTTGGCGCGGGAGGGAAATGAGCAGTTCTTC
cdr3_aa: CASSLAREGNEQFF

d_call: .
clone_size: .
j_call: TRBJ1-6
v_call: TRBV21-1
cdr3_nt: TGTGCCAGCAGCAAAAATGGAGGGCACTGGACAGGTGACGAATCACCCCTCCACTTT
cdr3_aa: CASSKNGGHWTGDESPLHF

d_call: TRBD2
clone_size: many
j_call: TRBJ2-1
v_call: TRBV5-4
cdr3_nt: TGTGCCAGCAGCATCGGGGGGTCCTACAATGAGCAGTTCTTC
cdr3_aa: CASSIGGSYNEQFF

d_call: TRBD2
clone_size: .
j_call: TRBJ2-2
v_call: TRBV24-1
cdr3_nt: TGTGCCACCAGTGATTCTGGACTAGCGGGGAGCACCGGGGAGCTGTTTTTT
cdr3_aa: CATSDSGLAGSTGELFF

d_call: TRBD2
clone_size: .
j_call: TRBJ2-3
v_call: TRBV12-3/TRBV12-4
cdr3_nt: TGTGCCAGCAGGGATACTAGCGGGAGTGTAGATACGCAGTATTTT
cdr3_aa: CASRDTSGSVDTQYF

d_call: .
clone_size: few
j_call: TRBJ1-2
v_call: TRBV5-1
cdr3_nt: TGCGCCAGCAGCTTGGCGACGGGAGGTCATGGCTACACCTTC
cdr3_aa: CASSLATGGHGYTF

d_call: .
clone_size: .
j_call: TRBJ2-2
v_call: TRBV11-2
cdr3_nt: TGTGCCAGCAGCTTAACGAGTGGGGCCGGGGAGCTATTATTT
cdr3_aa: CASSLTSGAGELLF

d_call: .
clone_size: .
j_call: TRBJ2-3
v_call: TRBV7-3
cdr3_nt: TGTGCCAGCAGCCCGACGGCCTCCAAAGATACGCAGTATTTT
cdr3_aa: CASSPTASKDTQYF

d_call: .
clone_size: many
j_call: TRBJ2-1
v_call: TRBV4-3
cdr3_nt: TGCGCCAGCAGCCAAGAAAGAGGGGCGGGTTCCTACAATGAGCAGTTCTTC
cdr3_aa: CASSQERGAGSYNEQFF

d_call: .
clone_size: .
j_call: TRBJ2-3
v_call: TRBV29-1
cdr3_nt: TGCAGCGTTCAGAGGGACTTAACAGATACGAAGTACTTT
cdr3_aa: CSVQRDLTDTKYF

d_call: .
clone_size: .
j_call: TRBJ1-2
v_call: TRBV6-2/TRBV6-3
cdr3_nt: TGTACCAGCAGTTCACGGGTCCGCCATGGCTACACCTTC
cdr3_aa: CTSSSRVRHGYTF